This T cell receptor beta chain was observed in a study of cytomegalovirus exposure and HLA in healthy donors. Study-level findings and limits: The authors later found HLA-associated TCR beta chains more clonally expanded than equally common others. Later on, a genetic analysis was performed. It linked a missense variant in DCLRE1C with V- and J-gene trimming of TCR beta.

The PCR used 60 Vbeta and 13 Jbeta primers. Assay used: immunoSEQ multiplex PCR; TCRdb lists only in-frame clones, some missing. The sample lists some 110,000 clones, more than 60% occurring once. Turning to this clone: What it binds is not known.

Germline lookup yields CDR1 MGHDK and CDR2 SYGVNS. The CDR3 extends over 15 amino acids. J lost 1 base, V lost 6 bases, and 6 bases had no gene match. The V and J genes are TRBV25-1 and TRBJ2-7, with 10 bases matching TRBD1. The specimen was PBMCs. The TCR sequence derives from a man younger than 35 in good health and CMV-seronegative. DNA of the CDR3: TGTGCCAGCAGGTCACCGGGACAGGGGTCCTACGAGCAGTACTTC. Amino acids: CASRSPGQGSYEQYF.